Ten or more counts support the clone carrying this T cell receptor beta chain. The source of the sample is a study of blood T cells in healthy people across ages. A second roughly 6 to 11 cycle PCR used barcoded and J-beta primers. TCRdb ran MiXCR on the 5' RACE reads and lists one entry per CDR3 protein. The sample contains approximately 780,000 distinct CDR3 sequences, under 30% of which appear only once. The germline V gene encodes CDR1 SGHAT and CDR2 FQNNGV. The CDR3 runs 14 residues. V shed 1 base and J shed 6 bases, with 12 bases lying between them. These same data were also listed under a study on T cells of mothers and their children.

The clonotype was recovered from a boy aged 5-17 years in good health. V gene TRBV11-2 combines with J gene TRBJ1-1; D remains ambiguous. The sample comprised blood. The CDR3 loop is CASSLGSWAAEAFF. The DNA of the CDR3 is TGTGCCAGCAGCTTAGGTTCTTGGGCAGCTGAAGCTTTCTTT.